This TCR beta chain was identified in a study of blood T cell repertoires in COVID-19. Whole-study context: Specimens from acute and convalescent COVID-19 originated in the United States, Italy and Spain. T cells, B-cell-depleted T cells, or PBMCs provided the cDNA or gDNA that served as material.

Methods used by the authors: Estimation of nucleated cell counts was performed using reference gene primer amplification. The method was immunoSEQ multiplex PCR; TCRdb's version includes in-frame clones alone and lacks a portion of them. The D gene and trimming were derived from the DNA, and the V and J assignments and clone size from that table. The profile shows approximately 210,000 clones, about 90% of them singletons. The specimen sequenced was peripheral blood. The origin of this receptor is a man aged 35-49 years with active or convalescent COVID-19.

As DNA, the CDR3 is TGCGCCAGCAGCCAAGCCCTAGCGGGATGGTACGAGCAGTACTTC. This gives the protein CASSQALAGWYEQYF. V gene TRBV4-1 combines with J gene TRBJ2-7; 9 bases line up with TRBD2. Trimming cost V 1 base and J 4 bases; bases outside gene matches: 5. This CDR3 comprises 15 residues. Per germline, CDR1 MGHRA and CDR2 YSYEKL.